These 11 T cell receptor beta chains were sequenced from one sample in a study of shared clonotypes between healthy human individuals. Sequencing was performed with immunoSEQ multiplex PCR; in TCRdb, only in-frame clones are kept and a portion is missing. The sample holds about 2.3 million clones, approximately 95% seen once. Sequenced material: naive CD4+ T cells from PBMCs. Subset described: CD45RA+ positively selected. These receptors all come from a man aged 18 to 29 in good health. Some clones in this sample may be carry-over from other donors' samples.

The chain carries TRBV6-5 and TRBJ2-2, with TRBD2 identical over 8 bases. Germline lookup yields CDR1 MNHEY and CDR2 SVGAGI. J lost 0 bases, V lost 6 bases, and 3 bases had no gene match. CDR3 length: 15 amino acids. CDR3 protein: CASSQLAANTGELFF. The CDR3, as DNA: TGTGCCAGCAGCCAACTAGCGGCGAACACCGGGGAGCTGTTTTTT.

The rearrangement uses TRBV5-6 and TRBJ1-2, with TRBD1 matching over 8 bases. This CDR3 spans 14 amino acids. CDR1 is SGHDT, CDR2 YYEEEE, per germline. V gave up 6 bases and J gave up 8 bases; unmatched junction bases: 12. This CDR3 is CASTRTGRVYGYTF. DNA of the CDR3: TGTGCCAGCACCCGGACAGGGCGGGTTTACGGCTACACCTTC.

The chain uses TRBV6-1 and TRBJ1-5; D is possibly TRBD1 (5 bases). This CDR3 has 15 amino acids. From germline, CDR1 is MNHNS and CDR2 SASEGT. V lost 3 bases, J lost 0 bases, and 9 bases lay in between. The CDR3 reads CASSEGGISNQPQHF. CDR3 nucleotide sequence: TGTGCCAGCAGTGAGGGGGGGATTAGCAATCAGCCCCAGCATTTT.

V is TRBV27 and J is TRBJ1-5, with D unclear. Trimming shortened V by 2 bases and J by 2 bases, and 7 bases separated the two germline ends. The V gene's germline CDR1 is MNHEY and CDR2 SMNVEV (reference sequence). The CDR3 extends over 14 amino acids. CDR3 in amino acids: CASSLRPGNQPQHF. CDR3 DNA sequence: TGTGCCAGCAGTTTAAGGCCGGGCAATCAGCCCCAGCATTTT.

Turning to this clone: A junction boundary mismatches the germline segment, possibly from a read error. The genes are TRBV6-6 and TRBJ1-1, with TRBD1 as a possible D gene (6 bases). Germline CDR1 and CDR2: MNHNY and SVGAGI (reference sequence). This CDR3 region has 14 residues. The DNA for the CDR3 is TGTGCCAGCAGCCGAATAGGGGGGAACACTCAAGCTTTCTTT. Protein product: CASSRIGGNTQAFF.

The V call is TRBV6-1, the J call TRBJ1-5; no definite D call. CDR1 is MNHNS, CDR2 SASEGT, per germline. Trimming left V 0 bases short and J 9 bases short, with 15 bases between. The CDR3 extends over 15 amino acids. Here the CDR3 reads CASSEAYGVSRPQHF. As DNA, the CDR3 is TGTGCCAGCAGTGAAGCTTATGGGGTATCACGGCCCCAGCATTTT.

J is TRBJ2-4 and V is TRBV4-2; 8 positions match TRBD1. This CDR3 comprises 15 residues. The V segment lost 1 base and the J segment 7 bases; nucleotides outside the gene matches: 6. Germline V gene sequence: CDR1 LGHNA, CDR2 YNFKEQ. Here the CDR3 DNA reads TGTGCCAGCAGCCAAGCACAGGGGGGAAGGAACATTCAGTACTTC. It translates to CASSQAQGGRNIQYF.

V is TRBV28 and J is TRBJ2-2, with D unclear. CDR1 and CDR2 (germline): MDHEN, SYDVKM. V dropped 3 bases and J dropped 7 bases, with 6 bases sitting between them. This CDR3 region has 12 residues. The CDR3 loop reads CASSFYGGELFF. In DNA form, the CDR3 reads TGTGCCAGCAGTTTCTACGGCGGGGAGCTGTTTTTT.

The V call is TRBV6-1, the J call TRBJ2-7; D may be TRBD1 (5 bases). Germline V gives CDR1 MNHNS, CDR2 SASEGT. With 1 base removed from V and 3 bases from J, the gap between germline ends came to 10 bases. This CDR3 contains 14 residues. The CDR3 sequence is CASSEGGRNYEQYF. The CDR3 DNA sequence: TGTGCCAGCAGTGAAGGGGGCCGAAACTACGAGCAGTACTTC.

This chain's CDR3 is CASSIFRTDTQYF. DNA of the CDR3: TGTGCCAGTAGTATTTTTAGGACAGATACGCAGTATTTT. The chain links TRBV19 to TRBJ2-3; D is unclear. V lost 3 bases to trimming and J lost 3 bases, with 7 bases between them. The CDR3 spans 13 residues. In germline, CDR1 is LNHDA, CDR2 SQIVND (reference sequence).

This chain connects TRBV7-9 to TRBJ2-1, with a weak D call TRBD1 (5 bases). Per germline, CDR1 SEHNR and CDR2 FQNEAQ (reference sequence). CDR3 length: 12 residues. Trimming took off 6 bases at V and 10 bases at J, with 13 bases between the two ends. The CDR3: CASSTQGFEQFF. The CDR3 DNA follows: TGTGCCAGCAGTACCCAGGGTTTCGAGCAGTTCTTC.